The 6 T cell receptor beta chains given below trace back to one sample, sequenced in a study of CD8 T cells in Susac syndrome. RNA, at 0.5 to 1 ug, was reverse transcribed with random hexamers. Via MiXCR, TCRdb re-called the immunoSEQ multiplex PCR reads, giving one row per CDR3 protein. Among about 60,000 distinct CDR3 sequences listed, about 94% were seen once. What was sequenced was CD8+ T cells from PBMCs. The receptors originated from a human donor with multiple sclerosis.

This chain connects TRBV6-5 to TRBJ2-6, with a weak D call TRBD2 (7 bases). The CDR3 has 15 amino acids. The V end was cut by 2 bases, the J end by 12 bases, with 17 bases between. Per germline, CDR1 MNHEY and CDR2 SVGAGI. The CDR3 loop is CASSYNLGGGSVLTF. In DNA, the CDR3 is TGTGCCAGCAGTTACAATTTGGGGGGGGGCTCCGTCCTGACTTTC.

V is TRBV20-1 and J is TRBJ1-6, with 7 bases matching TRBD1. The CDR3 length is 15 residues. Germline lookup yields CDR1 DFQATT and CDR2 SNEGSKA (reference sequence). V lost 5 bases and J lost 5; bases outside the gene matches: 9. This CDR3 is CSAPGQAADNSPLHF. DNA of the CDR3: TGCAGTGCTCCTGGACAGGCAGCGGATAATTCACCCCTCCACTTT.

This chain connects TRBV5-6 to TRBJ2-1; D remains ambiguous. From germline, CDR1 is SGHDT and CDR2 YYEEEE. The CDR3 loop spans 15 amino acids. The germline V and J ends were trimmed by 0 bases and 0 bases, with 7 bases remaining between them. The chain's CDR3 is CASSLEGSSYNEQFF. The CDR3 DNA follows: TGTGCCAGCAGCTTGGAAGGAAGCTCCTACAATGAGCAGTTCTTC.

The chain recombines TRBV2 with TRBJ1-1; D unresolved. The CDR3 is 12 residues long. The germline V and J ends were trimmed by 2 bases and 3 bases, with 4 bases remaining between them. The germline CDR1 and CDR2 sequences are SNHLY and FYNNEI. The CDR3 nucleotides read TGTGCCAGCAGTGAACCCTACACTGAAGCTTTCTTT. Translation: CASSEPYTEAFF.

The rearrangement uses TRBV30 and TRBJ2-5; a possible D gene is TRBD2 (5 bases). From germline, CDR1 is GTSNPN and CDR2 SVGIG (reference sequence). The CDR3 spans 16 residues. V dropped 0 bases and J dropped 4 bases, with 18 bases sitting between them. CDR3 bases: TGTGCCTGGAGTGTACCTGACACTCCGGGGATAGAGACCCAGTACTTC. Translated, it gives CAWSVPDTPGIETQYF.

The chain couples TRBV27 to TRBJ2-1, with 8 bases lining up with TRBD1. This CDR3 contains 13 residues. V lost 2 bases and J lost 6; bases outside the gene matches: 0. Germline-derived CDR1 and CDR2 are MNHEY and SMNVEV (reference sequence). CDR3 DNA: TGTGCCAGCAGTTTAGGGACAGGCAATGAGCAGTTCTTC. Amino acid sequence: CASSLGTGNEQFF.